This T cell receptor (beta chain) was captured in a study of early stage breast cancer tumors. Study information: Of around 16 invasive breast tumors, about a dozen were hormone receptor-positive, HER2-negative. Study-wide results and caveats: Tumors had approximately 2.7-fold higher T cell density than normal breast. Enriched TCRB sequences shared across patients were mostly commonly generated sequences.

Trimming stripped 0 bases from V and 1 base from J, with 7 bases between. CDR3 length: 14 amino acids. Germline values: CDR1 SGDLS, CDR2 YYNGEE. The repertoire was sequenced with immunoSEQ multiplex PCR; TCRdb's copy has only in-frame clones and lacks some. This table has around 50,000 clones, roughly 84% appearing once. Points on this clone: As yet, its antigen is unknown.

The chain recombines TRBV9 with TRBJ1-1; no firm D call. This sequence originates from a person aged 50 to 59 with breast cancer. The sample consisted of blood. The CDR3 here is CASSVGQPNTEAFF. The CDR3 DNA follows: TGTGCCAGCAGCGTAGGGCAACCGAACACTGAAGCTTTCTTT.